The clone carrying this T cell receptor (beta chain) has just a few counts. As yet, its antigen is unknown. This sample is drawn from a study of identical twins. Study-level points and caveats: Abundant beta clonotypes from cord blood bore fewer insertions; memory repertoires lacked this pattern. Weaker excess twin sharing was seen among beta out-of-frame sequences. Models underestimated how often monozygotic twins shared out-of-frame TCR alpha.

Template switching created a universal primer site, and the cDNA included unique molecular identifiers. TCRdb independently ran MiXCR on the 5' RACE reads; one entry per CDR3 protein. In the table there are around 1.7 million distinct CDR3 sequences, roughly 35% of which are singletons. V trimming: 3 bases; J trimming: 8 bases; junction bases outside the gene matches: 7. In germline, CDR1 is PRHDT, CDR2 FYEKMQ (reference sequence). The length of the CDR3 is 15 residues. The sequenced sample was cord blood. The chain couples TRBV13 to TRBJ2-1, with 10 positions matching TRBD2. This receptor was identified in a newborn girl in good health. The CDR3 loop is CASSFSGTSVDEQFF. CDR3 DNA: TGTGCCAGCAGCTTTTCCGGGACTAGCGTAGATGAGCAGTTCTTC.